This paragraph reports one T cell receptor beta chain. Naive CD8 cells, CD45RO-negative and positively selected for CCR7, excluded terminally differentiated effector memory CD45RA+ cells. Profiled with immunoSEQ multiplex PCR; TCRdb holds only in-frame clones, not every one. The repertoire consists of over 2,000,000 clones, with around 93% occurring once and the leading ten covering roughly 1.7%. These data belong to a study of shared clonotypes between healthy human individuals. Germline CDR1 and CDR2: GTSNPN and SVGIG (reference sequence). Trimming removed 3 bases from V and 9 bases from J, with 13 bases in between. This CDR3 spans 12 amino acids.

The sample was naive CD8+ T cells from PBMCs. This sequence joins TRBV30 and TRBJ2-3; a possible D gene is TRBD1 (7 bases). This receptor was obtained from a man aged 18 to 30 in good health. Some clones in this sample may be carry-over from other donors' samples. The CDR3 reads CAWSRGEDTQYF. CDR3 nucleotides: TGTGCCTGGAGCAGGGGGGAGGACACGCAGTATTTT.